Shown below are 30 T cell receptor beta chains from a single sample sequenced in a study of blood T cell repertoires in COVID-19. The data were produced by immunoSEQ multiplex PCR, yet TCRdb's version contains in-frame clones alone and is incomplete. The sample lists 150,000 to 200,000 clones; around 85% were seen once. Material: peripheral blood. Source of these receptors: a man in his 70s with active or convalescent COVID-19.

The chain is built from TRBV5-5 and TRBJ2-4, with TRBD2 as a possible D gene (5 bases). This CDR3 region has 18 residues. V was clipped by 3 bases and J by 0 bases, with 19 bases between them. Germline V gene sequence: CDR1 SGHKS, CDR2 YYEKEE (reference sequence). The CDR3 DNA reads as TGTGCCAGCAGCTCTTCCCTCGGGGTCCGGCTAGCCAAAAACATTCAGTACTTC. Amino acid sequence: CASSSSLGVRLAKNIQYF.

This clone was observed once. The chain employs TRBV27 and TRBJ1-6; D not certain. This CDR3 contains 15 residues. V was shortened by 8 bases and J by 0 bases, with 11 bases between the two germline ends. The germline V gene encodes CDR1 MNHEY and CDR2 SMNVEV (reference sequence). CDR3 bases: TGTGCCAGCCGAGAGAGGAGCTCCTATAATTCACCCCTCCACTTT. As protein: CASRERSSYNSPLHF.

This chain links TRBV5-4 with TRBJ2-2, with D tentatively TRBD1 (5 bases). The length of the CDR3 is 15 residues. V was shortened by 0 bases and J by 7 bases, with 13 bases between the two germline ends. CDR1 is SGHNT, CDR2 YYREEE, per germline (reference sequence). Written as DNA, the CDR3 is TGTGCCAGCAGCTTGGCTTCAGGGCTTAGCGGGGAGCTGTTTTTT. It encodes CASSLASGLSGELFF. The entire variable domain, with the rest obtained from reference TRBV5-4 and TRBJ2-2, is as follows: ETGVTQSPTHLIKTRGQQVTLRCSSQSGHNTVSWYQQALGQGPQFIFQYYREEENGRGNFPPRFSGLQFPNYSSELNVNALELDDSALYLCASSLASGLSGELFFGEGSRLTVL.

The chain links TRBV7-9 to TRBJ1-4; D is ambiguous. V was shortened by 0 bases and J by 3 bases, with 5 bases between the two germline ends. From germline, CDR1 is SEHNR and CDR2 FQNEAQ (reference sequence). This CDR3 contains 14 residues. CDR3 bases: TGTGCCAGCAGCTTAGCTCGGGCTAATGAAAAACTGTTTTTT. The encoded protein is CASSLARANEKLFF.

The V call is TRBV7-2, the J call TRBJ2-1, with D possibly being TRBD1 (5 bases). In germline, CDR1 is SGHTA, CDR2 FQGNSA. V was clipped by 3 bases and J by 5 bases, with 5 bases between them. The CDR3 length is 12 residues. CDR3 nucleotides: TGTGCCAGCAGCTTGACAGACAATGAGCAGTTCTTC. This sequence encodes CASSLTDNEQFF.

This rearrangement joins TRBV5-4 to TRBJ2-3, with 8 bases aligning to TRBD2. This CDR3 region has 15 residues. Germline V gives CDR1 SGHNT, CDR2 YYREEE (reference sequence). The V and J ends lost 7 bases and 2 bases, in that order; junction bases with no gene match: 9. Here the CDR3 reads CASASRGGHTDTQYF. As DNA, the CDR3 is TGTGCCAGCGCCTCCCGGGGGGGGCACACAGATACGCAGTATTTT.

The CDR3 bases are TGTGCCAGCAAGATCCGACAGGGAGTGGGGCCCCAGCATTTT. This translates into CASKIRQGVGPQHF. This sequence joins TRBV28 and TRBJ1-5; TRBD1 matches at 7 bases. Germline values: CDR1 MDHEN, CDR2 SYDVKM. The CDR3 consists of 14 residues. J was trimmed by 9 bases and V by 7 bases; bases with no gene match: 12.

The rearrangement joins TRBV5-1 to TRBJ1-2; the D gene is possibly TRBD1 (6 bases). The CDR3 sequence is 14 residues long. CDR1 is SGHRS and CDR2 is YFSETQ in the germline V gene. V lost 4 bases, J lost 6 bases, and 16 bases lay in between. CDR3 residues: CASSPLIQGHGYTF. The CDR3 DNA sequence: TGCGCCAGCAGCCCGCTCATACAGGGTCATGGCTACACCTTC.

The chain employs TRBV2 and TRBJ2-5; TRBD1 is a possible D gene (5 bases). This CDR3 has 15 residues. Germline CDR1 SNHLY, CDR2 FYNNEI. V dropped 0 bases and J dropped 1 base, with 9 bases sitting between them. As DNA, the CDR3 is TGTGCCAGCAGTGAAGCGCAGGGAACCCAAGAGACCCAGTACTTC. Translating gives CASSEAQGTQETQYF.

V gene TRBV3-1 (or the pseudogene TRBV3-2) combines with J gene TRBJ2-5, with a tentative D call TRBD2 (5 bases). The CDR3 has 12 residues. Germline CDR1 and CDR2: LGHDT and YNNKEL (reference sequence). V lost 4 bases to trimming and J lost 5 bases, with 8 bases between them. In DNA form, the CDR3 reads TGTGCCAGCAGCCCGAAGCGGGAGACCCAGTACTTC. It codes for CASSPKRETQYF.

This chain joins TRBV4-1 and TRBJ1-1; 9 bases agree with TRBD1. The CDR3 is 15 amino acids. CDR1 is MGHRA, CDR2 YSYEKL, per germline. Trimming took 4 bases from V and 8 from J; bases not matched to a gene: 11. CDR3 sequence reads: CASSLQTGGQHEAFF. DNA of the CDR3: TGCGCCAGCAGCCTGCAGACAGGGGGTCAACACGAAGCTTTCTTT.

CDR3 DNA sequence: TGCGCCAGCAGCACCGACAGGGGCACAGATACGCAGTATTTT. It specifies CASSTDRGTDTQYF. This sequence joins TRBV5-1 and TRBJ2-3, with 7 positions matching TRBD1. The CDR3 is 14 residues long. J gave up 1 base and V 4 bases, and 3 bases lay outside the gene matches. Germline CDR1 reads SGHRS; CDR2 reads YFSETQ.

This clone occurred once. This sequence joins TRBV6-6 and TRBJ2-5, with D unresolved. Trimming stripped 0 bases from V and 0 bases from J, with 11 bases between. The CDR3 consists of 16 residues. Germline values: CDR1 MNHNY, CDR2 SVGAGI (reference sequence). The CDR3 DNA is TGTGCCAGCAGTTACTCCAGTCTTTCATACCAAGAGACCCAGTACTTC. It specifies CASSYSSLSYQETQYF.

The J gene is TRBJ2-2, the V gene TRBV5-1; 11 bases are a match to TRBD2. CDR3 size: 17 residues. V was pared by 4 bases and J by 4 bases, with 9 bases of the junction left unmatched. CDR1 is SGHRS and CDR2 is YFSETQ in the germline V gene. The CDR3 spells CASSVALAGAATGELFF. The CDR3 nucleotides read TGCGCCAGCAGCGTTGCACTAGCGGGGGCAGCCACCGGGGAGCTGTTTTTT.

CDR3 residues: CATSRFRLAGGPGTDTQYF. DNA for the CDR3: TGTGCCACCAGCAGATTCCGACTAGCGGGAGGGCCCGGCACAGATACGCAGTATTTT. The chain joins TRBV15 to TRBJ2-3, with TRBD2 matching over 14 bases. Trimming removed 2 bases from V and 1 base from J; junction bases left unmatched: 8. The CDR3 has 19 residues. The germline CDR1 and CDR2 sequences are LNHNV and YYDKDF (reference sequence).

In its sample, this clone was seen a few times. The gene calls are TRBV5-1 and TRBJ1-5, with D uncertain. This CDR3 spans 14 amino acids. Germline CDR1 SGHRS, CDR2 YFSETQ. V lost 7 bases and J lost 3, with 14 bases in between. CDR3 amino acids: CASPPRENNQPQHF. CDR3 bases: TGCGCCAGCCCCCCACGGGAGAACAATCAGCCCCAGCATTTT. The full variable domain, with the rest looked up from reference TRBV5-1 and TRBJ1-5, is KAGVTQTPRYLIKTRGQQVTLSCSPISGHRSVSWYQQTPGQGLQFLFEYFSETQRNKGNFPGRFSGRQFSNSRSEMNVSTLELGDSALYLCASPPRENNQPQHFGDGTRLSIL.

V gene TRBV28 combines with J gene TRBJ2-5, with TRBD1 matching 10 bases. The CDR3 is made up of 15 amino acids. Losses at the gene ends were 6 bases for V and 1 base for J; bases not matched to a gene: 5. Germline V CDR1 and CDR2: MDHEN, SYDVKM. CDR3 region: CASSETGGIQETQYF. CDR3 sequence (DNA): TGTGCCAGCAGCGAGACAGGGGGCATCCAAGAGACCCAGTACTTC.

V is TRBV3-1 (or the pseudogene TRBV3-2) and J is TRBJ1-4; 8 bases fit TRBD1. The CDR3 extends over 15 amino acids. CDR1 LGHDT and CDR2 YNNKEL come from the germline V gene (reference sequence). The V segment lost 4 bases and the J segment 3 bases; nucleotides outside the gene matches: 4. CDR3 region: CASSRTGKANEKLFF. CDR3 coding DNA: TGTGCCAGCAGCCGGACAGGGAAAGCTAATGAAAAACTGTTTTTT.

The chain is built from TRBV6-6 and TRBJ2-1; tentatively, D is TRBD2 (5 bases). The length of the CDR3 is 13 residues. The V end lost 3 bases, the J end lost 7 bases, and 10 bases lay between the germline ends. Germline CDR1 MNHNY, CDR2 SVGAGI (reference sequence). For the CDR3, the DNA is TGTGCCAGCAGTTATCGGGGTTTAAATGAGCAGTTCTTC. Translating gives CASSYRGLNEQFF.

V and J are TRBV15 and TRBJ1-4; 9 bases fit TRBD1. The CDR3 covers 15 residues. Germline V gene lookup returns CDR1 LNHNV and CDR2 YYDKDF (reference sequence). V was pared by 3 bases and J by 5 bases, with 4 bases of the junction left unmatched. This CDR3 is CATSRGQGTNEKLFF. CDR3 DNA: TGTGCCACCAGCAGGGGACAGGGCACAAATGAAAAACTGTTTTTT.

The chain combines TRBV27 with TRBJ2-3; D is ambiguous. The germline V gene has CDR1 MNHEY and CDR2 SMNVEV (reference sequence). CDR3 length: 11 amino acids. Trimming removed 4 bases from V and 5 bases from J, with 4 bases in between. The DNA of the CDR3 is TGTGCCAGCAGTTCGGGAGATACGCAGTATTTT. Translation: CASSSGDTQYF.

The V gene is TRBV2, the J gene TRBJ2-6; 14 positions match TRBD2. V lost 6 bases and J lost 4; bases outside the gene matches: 5. The V gene's germline CDR1 is SNHLY and CDR2 FYNNEI. The CDR3 is made up of 17 amino acids. The CDR3 is CASRKGLAGAGANVLTF. The CDR3 bases are TGTGCCAGCAGGAAGGGACTAGCGGGAGCAGGGGCCAACGTCCTGACTTTC. The full variable domain, with the rest looked up from reference TRBV2 and TRBJ2-6, is EPEVTQTPSHQVTQMGQEVILRCVPISNHLYFYWYRQILGQKVEFLVSFYNNEISEKSEIFDDQFSVERPDGSNFTLKIRSTKLEDSAMYFCASRKGLAGAGANVLTFGAGSRLTVL.

The chain combines TRBV7-2 with TRBJ2-2, with TRBD2 as a possible D gene (6 bases). Germline V gene data show CDR1 as SGHTA and CDR2 as FQGNSA. V gave up 1 base and J gave up 4 bases, with 16 bases separating them. The CDR3 sequence is 17 residues long. CDR3 region: CASSLDLGGAITGELFF. In DNA, the CDR3 is TGTGCCAGCAGCTTAGATCTAGGCGGGGCGATCACCGGGGAGCTGTTTTTT.

The chain couples TRBV9 to TRBJ2-7; D ambiguous. V shed 0 bases and J shed 4 bases, with 11 bases lying between them. Germline CDR1 is SGDLS and CDR2 is YYNGEE. This CDR3 contains 14 residues. CDR3 coding DNA: TGTGCCAGCAGCGTAGAACCGACGGGTTACGAGCAGTACTTC. Residues: CASSVEPTGYEQYF.

This clone was seen a handful of times. The rearrangement joins TRBV9 to TRBJ1-2, with TRBD1 matching over 9 bases. The CDR3 extends over 14 amino acids. Trimming at V came to 3 bases and at J to 8 bases, leaving 8 bases not matched to a gene. Germline lookup yields CDR1 SGDLS and CDR2 YYNGEE. CDR3 in DNA: TGTGCCAGCAGCGCTCGGGACAGGGTGGTAGGCTACACCTTC. As protein: CASSARDRVVGYTF.

The chain carries TRBV7-6 and TRBJ2-2; 7 nucleotides align to TRBD2. The CDR3 extends over 16 amino acids. J gave up 0 bases and V 6 bases, and 7 bases lay outside the gene matches. Per the germline V gene, CDR1 is SGHVS and CDR2 is FNYEAQ. The DNA of the CDR3 is TGTGCCAGCAGACCCATTCGGGGGGCGAACACCGGGGAGCTGTTTTTT. Its protein is CASRPIRGANTGELFF.

This clone was seen only once. The J gene is TRBJ1-4, the V gene TRBV6-2 or TRBV6-3, with D tentatively TRBD1 (6 bases). Trimming removed 2 bases at V and 10 bases at J, with 11 bases between. This CDR3 spans 13 amino acids. Germline V CDR1 and CDR2: MNHEY, SVGEGT. CDR3 amino acids: CASSYHEGGKLFF. CDR3 DNA: TGTGCCAGCAGTTACCACGAAGGGGGAAAACTGTTTTTT.

This sequence joins TRBV6-5 and TRBJ2-5; a weak D match, TRBD2 (5 bases). Per germline, CDR1 MNHEY and CDR2 SVGAGI. Trimming shortened V by 6 bases and J by 0 bases, and 14 bases separated the two germline ends. The CDR3 covers 15 residues. Here the CDR3 reads CASSPEGVYQETQYF. CDR3 nucleotides: TGTGCCAGCAGCCCCGAGGGAGTCTACCAAGAGACCCAGTACTTC.

With regard to this clone: Other DNA sequences in this specimen translate into the identical CDR3. This chain joins TRBV20-1 and TRBJ2-2; D not resolved. CDR3 size: 11 residues. The V gene lost 3 bases and the J gene lost 5 bases, with 4 bases spanning the gap. Germline loops: CDR1 DFQATT, CDR2 SNEGSKA (reference sequence). In DNA, the CDR3 is TGCAGTGCTAGGAGGACCGGGGAGCTGTTTTTT. This translates into CSARRTGELFF.

As DNA, the CDR3 is TGTGCCAGCAGCCAGCGGAGCACAGATACGCAGTATTTT. Its protein product is CASSQRSTDTQYF. The V and J genes are TRBV3-1 (or the pseudogene TRBV3-2) and TRBJ2-3; no clear D gene. The V and J ends lost 3 bases and 0 bases respectively, with 4 bases between them. The CDR3 runs 13 residues. The germline V gene encodes CDR1 LGHDT and CDR2 YNNKEL (reference sequence).